The next 17 T cell receptor beta chains were all read from a single sample in a study of OX40 agonist ivuxolimab in advanced cancers. Here immunoSEQ multiplex PCR was the method, and the copy in TCRdb shows in-frame clones only, minus some. The sample has tens of thousands of clones; about three quarters are singletons. The source material was CD4+ or CD8+ T cells sorted from blood, sampled in a trial of the OX40 agonist ivuxolimab. The receptors here all came from an adult with an advanced solid tumor such as melanoma, head and neck, liver or kidney cancer.

V is TRBV9 and J is TRBJ1-4; 7 nucleotides match TRBD1. The V gene end was trimmed by 4 bases and the J gene end by 4 bases; junction bases not matched to a gene: 7. Germline assignment: CDR1 SGDLS and CDR2 YYNGEE. The CDR3 has 15 residues. CDR3 protein: CASSFRGDLNEKLFF. CDR3 coding DNA: TGTGCCAGCAGCTTCAGGGGGGACCTTAATGAAAAACTGTTTTTT.

This clone has more than one count but fewer than ten. This chain connects TRBV7-3 to TRBJ2-1; no reliable D call. The CDR3 sequence is 13 residues long. Trimming stripped 1 base from V and 3 bases from J, with 4 bases between. The V gene's germline CDR1 is SGHTA and CDR2 FQGTGA. CDR3 loop: CASSLNIYNEQFF. CDR3 sequence (DNA): TGTGCCAGCAGCTTAAACATCTACAATGAGCAGTTCTTC.

The rearrangement uses TRBV7-8 and TRBJ1-1, with D unresolved. CDR1 is SGHVS, CDR2 FQNEAQ, per germline. V lost 1 base and J 0 bases, leaving 12 bases between the germline ends. The CDR3 is made up of 16 amino acids. The CDR3 loop reads CASSLDRYRMNTEAFF. The CDR3 region has the DNA TGTGCCAGCAGCTTAGATAGGTACAGAATGAACACTGAAGCTTTCTTT.

This clone occurred once. V is TRBV5-4 and J is TRBJ2-7, with 9 bases aligning to TRBD1. CDR1 and CDR2 (germline): SGHNT, YYREEE (reference sequence). V dropped 0 bases and J dropped 3; count of bases not matched to a gene: 10. The CDR3 length is 17 residues. Here the CDR3 DNA reads TGTGCCAGCAGCTTGGGAGGACAGGGGTACTACTACTACGAGCAGTACTTC. It translates to CASSLGGQGYYYYEQYF.

The V gene is TRBV6-5, the J gene TRBJ2-7; no reliable D call. The germline CDR1 and CDR2 sequences are MNHEY and SVGAGI. V lost 0 bases and J lost 1, with 4 bases in between. The CDR3 runs to 13 residues. CDR3 nucleotide sequence: TGTGCCAGCAGTTACTCTCAATCCTACGAGCAGTACTTC. It codes for CASSYSQSYEQYF.

This clone has just a few counts. The chain employs TRBV9 and TRBJ1-1; 9 nucleotides line up with TRBD1. The CDR3 runs 15 residues. The ends lost 3 bases at V and 1 base at J; junction bases unmatched: 4. Per germline, CDR1 SGDLS and CDR2 YYNGEE. CDR3 in amino acids: CASSETGGANTEAFF. The CDR3 coding sequence is TGTGCCAGCAGCGAAACAGGGGGCGCGAACACTGAAGCTTTCTTT.

The chain combines TRBV6-5 with TRBJ2-7, with TRBD1 as a possible D gene (6 bases). The length of the CDR3 is 14 residues. Trimming removed 2 bases at V and 3 bases at J, with 11 bases between. The germline V gene has CDR1 MNHEY and CDR2 SVGAGI. The CDR3 region has the DNA TGTGCCAGCAGTTACGACGGACAGCTCTACGAGCAGTACTTC. Protein: CASSYDGQLYEQYF.

The V and J genes are TRBV27 and TRBJ2-7; D is possibly TRBD2 (5 bases). V was pared by 8 bases and J by 1 base, with 12 bases between. Germline-derived CDR1 and CDR2 are MNHEY and SMNVEV (reference sequence). The CDR3 has 13 amino acids. The CDR3 DNA is TGTGCCAGCGGCGGACTCAGTTCCTACGAGCAGTACTTC. The encoded protein is CASGGLSSYEQYF.

The CDR3 nucleotides are TGTGCCAGCAGCTTAGAGTCCGGGACCCAGTACTTC. It translates to CASSLESGTQYF. V and J are TRBV11-1 and TRBJ2-5; no firm D call. The germline V gene has CDR1 SGHAT and CDR2 FQDESV (reference sequence). Trimming took 1 base from V and 7 from J, leaving 7 bases between them. The CDR3 consists of 12 residues.

The rearrangement links TRBV6-6 to TRBJ2-4; D may match TRBD1 or TRBD2 (7 bases each). V was pared by 5 bases and J by 9 bases, with 20 bases between. This CDR3 spans 15 amino acids. Per germline, CDR1 MNHNY and CDR2 SVGAGI (reference sequence). The CDR3 DNA reads TGTGCCAGCAGTCCCGGGGGGACAGATTTTAGCATTCAGTACTTC. Translation: CASSPGGTDFSIQYF.

The rearrangement links TRBV6-5 to TRBJ1-1; D unresolved. CDR1 is MNHEY, CDR2 SVGAGI, per germline. V lost 2 bases to trimming and J lost 7 bases, with 14 bases between them. This CDR3 is built from 14 residues. CDR3 in amino acids: CASSYRGNRGEAFF. DNA for the CDR3: TGTGCCAGCAGTTACAGAGGGAACCGGGGTGAAGCTTTCTTT.

V is TRBV7-6 and J is TRBJ1-1; no reliable D call. The CDR3 loop spans 15 amino acids. V shed 5 bases and J shed 8 bases, with 21 bases lying between them. Germline V gene sequence: CDR1 SGHVS, CDR2 FNYEAQ. The CDR3 protein is CASSQSLSGFKEAFF. The CDR3 coding sequence is TGTGCCAGCAGCCAATCATTGTCCGGGTTTAAAGAAGCTTTCTTT.

This chain links TRBV25-1 with TRBJ2-7; 9 positions match TRBD1. Germline CDR1 reads MGHDK; CDR2 reads SYGVNS. CDR3 length: 13 residues. V dropped 6 bases and J dropped 8; count of bases not matched to a gene: 8. CDR3 protein: CASSGTGTGKQYF. CDR3 DNA: TGTGCCAGCAGCGGCACCGGGACAGGGAAGCAGTACTTC.

This chain uses TRBV5-6 with TRBJ2-3; D gene unclear. V shed 2 bases and J shed 4 bases, with 8 bases lying between them. The germline V gene encodes CDR1 SGHDT and CDR2 YYEEEE. CDR3 length: 13 amino acids. This CDR3 reads CASSFGLADTQYF. CDR3 nucleotides: TGTGCCAGCAGCTTTGGCCTGGCAGATACGCAGTATTTT.

In the case of this clone: Its ends do not fully match the called genes, so a read error is possible. This rearrangement joins TRBV4-3 to TRBJ2-4; TRBD2 agrees at 9 bases. Germline V gives CDR1 LGHNA, CDR2 YSLEER. The CDR3 runs to 14 residues. The CDR3 reads CASSHISGRGGISF. The CDR3 DNA is TGCGCCAGCAGCCACATCTCTGGGCGGGGGGGCATCAGCTTC.

CDR3: CASRATPSGANVLTF. The CDR3 DNA follows: TGTGCCAGTAGGGCAACCCCCTCTGGGGCCAACGTCCTGACTTTC. The chain uses TRBV19 and TRBJ2-6; no firm D call. The CDR3 runs to 15 residues. The germline V gene has CDR1 LNHDA and CDR2 SQIVND (reference sequence). Trimming left V 6 bases short and J 0 bases short, with 9 bases between.

CDR3 region: CASSPVGESYEQYF. CDR3 in DNA: TGTGCCAGCAGCCCAGTTGGGGAATCCTACGAGCAGTACTTC. The chain has TRBV7-9 and TRBJ2-7; D unclear. This CDR3 region has 14 residues. V was clipped by 5 bases and J by 1 base, with 12 bases between them. Looked up from germline, CDR1 is SEHNR and CDR2 is FQNEAQ (reference sequence).